Following are 5 T cell receptor beta chains from one sample sequenced in a study of blood T cell repertoires in COVID-19. Sequencing used immunoSEQ multiplex PCR; TCRdb keeps in-frame clones, though not all of them. Altogether 25,000 to 35,000 clones are present, 81% being singletons, with the ten largest covering roughly a sixth. What was sequenced was peripheral blood. The receptors come from a woman aged 55-70 years with acute or convalescent COVID-19.

This clone was counted a single time. The chain joins TRBV6-5 to TRBJ2-7; D might be TRBD2 (6 bases). The V gene lost 4 bases and the J gene lost 0 bases, with 13 bases spanning the gap. Germline V gene lookup returns CDR1 MNHEY and CDR2 SVGAGI. CDR3 length equals 15 residues. The CDR3 DNA sequence: TGTGCCAGCAGTTTCAACCACGGGAGCTCCTACGAGCAGTACTTC. It codes for CASSFNHGSSYEQYF.

This chain joins TRBV2 and TRBJ1-1; 7 nucleotides align to TRBD1. Germline CDR1 SNHLY, CDR2 FYNNEI. V dropped 4 bases and J dropped 0; count of bases not matched to a gene: 5. The CDR3 is made up of 15 amino acids. The CDR3 nucleotides read TGTGCCAGCAGTGGGGGGACAGCCATGAACACTGAAGCTTTCTTT. Protein: CASSGGTAMNTEAFF. Combining the CDR3 with reference TRBV2 and TRBJ1-1 gives the whole variable domain EPEVTQTPSHQVTQMGQEVILRCVPISNHLYFYWYRQILGQKVEFLVSFYNNEISEKSEIFDDQFSVERPDGSNFTLKIRSTKLEDSAMYFCASSGGTAMNTEAFFGQGTRLTVV.

This rearrangement joins TRBV5-1 to TRBJ1-2; 7 bases are a match to TRBD1. The CDR3 length is 17 residues. CDR1 is SGHRS and CDR2 is YFSETQ in the germline V gene. The trim removed 0 bases at V and 0 bases at J, leaving 8 bases unmatched. CDR3 nucleotide sequence: TGCGCCAGCAGCTTGGCGGTACAGGGGCCATCTAACTATGGCTACACCTTC. Residues: CASSLAVQGPSNYGYTF.

The sample holds one count of this clone. The chain joins TRBV5-4 to TRBJ2-1; 10 bases map to TRBD2. In germline, CDR1 is SGHNT, CDR2 YYREEE (reference sequence). The CDR3 totals 11 residues. The ends lost 4 bases at V and 14 bases at J; junction bases unmatched: 3. The CDR3 loop is CASSTLAGEFF. The DNA of the CDR3 is TGTGCCAGCAGCACCCTAGCGGGGGAGTTCTTC.

V is TRBV7-8 and J is TRBJ2-3, with a tentative D call TRBD2 (7 bases). Germline V gene lookup returns CDR1 SGHVS and CDR2 FQNEAQ. V lost 1 base, J lost 6 bases, and 11 bases lay in between. The CDR3 runs 14 residues. Here the CDR3 reads CASSLGGGGDTQYF. CDR3 DNA: TGTGCCAGCAGCTTAGGGGGGGGCGGGGATACGCAGTATTTT.